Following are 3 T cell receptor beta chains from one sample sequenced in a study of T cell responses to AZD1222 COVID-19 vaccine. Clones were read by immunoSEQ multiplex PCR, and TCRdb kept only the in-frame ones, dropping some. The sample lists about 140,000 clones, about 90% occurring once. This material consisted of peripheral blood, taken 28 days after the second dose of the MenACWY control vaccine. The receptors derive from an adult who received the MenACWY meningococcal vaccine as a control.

CDR3 sequence: CASSIHGQGNTEAFF. The CDR3 region has the DNA TGTGCCAGTAGTATCCACGGACAGGGGAACACTGAAGCTTTCTTT. The chain links TRBV19 to TRBJ1-1, with TRBD1 matching 8 bases. This CDR3 contains 15 residues. Germline values: CDR1 LNHDA, CDR2 SQIVND (reference sequence). The trim removed 3 bases at V and 1 base at J, leaving 4 bases unmatched.

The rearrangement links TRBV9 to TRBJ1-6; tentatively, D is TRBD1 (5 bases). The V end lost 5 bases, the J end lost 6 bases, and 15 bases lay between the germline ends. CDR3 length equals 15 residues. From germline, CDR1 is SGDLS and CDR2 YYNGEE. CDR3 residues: CASSGSAGSNSPLHF. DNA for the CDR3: TGTGCCAGCAGTGGGAGTGCAGGGTCTAATTCACCCCTCCACTTT.

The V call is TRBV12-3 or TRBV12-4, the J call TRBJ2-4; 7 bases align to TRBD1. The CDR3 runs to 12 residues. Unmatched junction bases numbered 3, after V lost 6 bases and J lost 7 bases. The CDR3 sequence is CASSTGQNIQYF. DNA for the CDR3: TGTGCCAGCAGCACGGGACAGAACATTCAGTACTTC.